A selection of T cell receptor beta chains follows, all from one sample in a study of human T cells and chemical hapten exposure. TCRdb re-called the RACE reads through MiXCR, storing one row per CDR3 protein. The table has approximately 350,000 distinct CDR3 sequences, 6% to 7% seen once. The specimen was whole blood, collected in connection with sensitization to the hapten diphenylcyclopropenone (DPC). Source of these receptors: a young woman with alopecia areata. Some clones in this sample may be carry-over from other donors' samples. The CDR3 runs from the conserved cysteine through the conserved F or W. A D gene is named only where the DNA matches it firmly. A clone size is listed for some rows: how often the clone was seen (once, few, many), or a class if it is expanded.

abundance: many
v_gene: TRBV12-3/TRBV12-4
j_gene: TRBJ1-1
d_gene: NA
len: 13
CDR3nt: TGTGCCAGCAGTTTAGAGGCAGCCACTGAAGCTTTCTTT
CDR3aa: CASSLEAATEAFF

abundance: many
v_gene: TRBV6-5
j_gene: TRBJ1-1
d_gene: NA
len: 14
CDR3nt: TGTGCCAGCAGTTACAATGGTCGGGACACTGAAGCTTTCTTT
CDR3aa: CASSYNGRDTEAFF

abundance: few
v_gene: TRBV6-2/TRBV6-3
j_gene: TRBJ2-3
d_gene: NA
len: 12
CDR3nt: TGTGCCAGCAGTTACTTCCGAGATACGCAGTATTTT
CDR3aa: CASSYFRDTQYF

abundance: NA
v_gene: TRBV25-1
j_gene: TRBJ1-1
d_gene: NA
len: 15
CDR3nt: TGTGCCAGCAGTGAATCCTTTTCGGAGAACACTGAAGCTTTCTTT
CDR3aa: CASSESFSENTEAFF

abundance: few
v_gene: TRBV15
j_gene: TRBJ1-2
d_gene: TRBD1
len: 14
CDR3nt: TGTGCCACCAGGATAGACAGGGGGGTCTATGGCTACACCTTC
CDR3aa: CATRIDRGVYGYTF

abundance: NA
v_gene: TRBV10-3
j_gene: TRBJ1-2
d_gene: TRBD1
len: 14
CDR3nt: TGTGCCATTTTTTCCGGGACAGGCGACTATGGCTACACCTTC
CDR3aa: CAIFSGTGDYGYTF

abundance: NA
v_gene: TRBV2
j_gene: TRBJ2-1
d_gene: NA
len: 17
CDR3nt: TGTGCCAGCAGTGACTCGCGATTGGGGAGCTCCTACAATGAGCAGTTCTTC
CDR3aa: CASSDSRLGSSYNEQFF

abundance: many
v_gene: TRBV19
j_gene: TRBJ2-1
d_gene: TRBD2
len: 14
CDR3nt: TGTGCCAGTACTACGGGGGGGCTTTTGAATGAGCAGTTCTTC
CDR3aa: CASTTGGLLNEQFF

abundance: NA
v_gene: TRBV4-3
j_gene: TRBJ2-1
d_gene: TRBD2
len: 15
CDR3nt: TGCGCCAGCAGCCAACTAGCGGGGGCGACCAATGAGCAGTTCTTC
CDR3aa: CASSQLAGATNEQFF

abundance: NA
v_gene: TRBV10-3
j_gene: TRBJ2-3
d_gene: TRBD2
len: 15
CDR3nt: TGTGCCTCCCGACTCGACGAGCGGGGGGAAGATACGCAGTATTTT
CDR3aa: CASRLDERGEDTQYF

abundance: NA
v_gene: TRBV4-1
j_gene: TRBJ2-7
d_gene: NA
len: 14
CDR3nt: TGCGCCAGCAGCCCTGAACCGCAAGCCTACGAGCAGTACTTC
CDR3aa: CASSPEPQAYEQYF

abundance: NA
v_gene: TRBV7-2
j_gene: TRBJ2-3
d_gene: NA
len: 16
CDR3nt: TGTGCCAGCAGCTTAGGTGGCGGGGCACGCACAGATACGCAGTATTTT
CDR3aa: CASSLGGGARTDTQYF

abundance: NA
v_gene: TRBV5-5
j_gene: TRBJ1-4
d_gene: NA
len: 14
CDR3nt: TGTGCCAGCAGCTTGGGACCCAATAATGAAAAACTGTTTTTT
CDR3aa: CASSLGPNNEKLFF

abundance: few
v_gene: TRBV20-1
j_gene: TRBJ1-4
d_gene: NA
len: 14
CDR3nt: TGCAGTGCTACCTTTGGAGGTGAAGTTTCAAAACTGTTTTTT
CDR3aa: CSATFGGEVSKLFF

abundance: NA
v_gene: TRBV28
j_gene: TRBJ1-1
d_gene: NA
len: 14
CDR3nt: TGTGCCAGCAGGCTACTACAGGGTGCGGCTGAAGCTTTCTTT
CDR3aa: CASRLLQGAAEAFF

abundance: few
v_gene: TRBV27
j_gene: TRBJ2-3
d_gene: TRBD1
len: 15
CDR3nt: TGTGCCAGCAGTGCCGCACAGGGGACCACAGATACGCAGTATTTT
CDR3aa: CASSAAQGTTDTQYF

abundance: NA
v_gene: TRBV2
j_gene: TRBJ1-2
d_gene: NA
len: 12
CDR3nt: TGTGCCAGCACGGGGGTGAACTATGGCTACACCTTC
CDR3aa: CASTGVNYGYTF

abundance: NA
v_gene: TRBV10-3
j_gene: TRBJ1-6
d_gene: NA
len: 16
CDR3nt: TGTGCCATCAGTGAGTCAGGCCGGGGGAATAATTCACCCCTCCACTTT
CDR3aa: CAISESGRGNNSPLHF

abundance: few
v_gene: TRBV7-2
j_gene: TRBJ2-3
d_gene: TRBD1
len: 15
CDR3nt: TGTGCCAGCAGAAATGGACAGGGGAGTTCAGATACGCAGTATTTT
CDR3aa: CASRNGQGSSDTQYF

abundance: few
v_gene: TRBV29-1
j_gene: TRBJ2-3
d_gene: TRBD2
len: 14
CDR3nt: TGCAGCGGCTTACTAGCGGGGGGGGGCGATACGCAGTATTTT
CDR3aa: CSGLLAGGGDTQYF

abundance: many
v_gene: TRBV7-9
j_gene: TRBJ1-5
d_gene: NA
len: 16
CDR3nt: TGTGCCAGCACTCCCGGCGGGCACCCCGAACCTCAGCCCCAGCATTTT
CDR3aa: CASTPGGHPEPQPQHF

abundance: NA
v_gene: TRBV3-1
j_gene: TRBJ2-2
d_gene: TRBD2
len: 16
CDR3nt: TGTGCCAGCAGCCGTCGCGGACTAGCGGCGACCGGGGAGCTGTTTTTT
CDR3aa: CASSRRGLAATGELFF

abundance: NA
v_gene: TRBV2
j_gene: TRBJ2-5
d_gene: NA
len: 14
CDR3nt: TGTGCCAGCAGAGCCGAGGGAAGCCAAGAGACCCAGTACTTC
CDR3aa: CASRAEGSQETQYF

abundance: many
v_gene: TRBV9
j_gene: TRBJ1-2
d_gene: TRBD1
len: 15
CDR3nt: TGTGCCAGCAGCGTAGACCGGACAGGGGTTTTTGGCTACACCTTC
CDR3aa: CASSVDRTGVFGYTF